The source of this TCR beta chain is a study of blood T cell repertoires in COVID-19. Generated by immunoSEQ multiplex PCR, the TCRdb table keeps only in-frame clones and is missing some. This table holds 110,000 to 150,000 clones, over 65% found once. Sequenced material: PBMCs or T cells enriched from blood (not recorded which). The TCR comes from a woman aged 50 to 65 who had recovered from COVID-19.

The CDR3 DNA sequence: TGCGCCAGCCAAACAGGGTCTGGGGCCAACGTCCTGACTTTC. It yields the protein CASQTGSGANVLTF. The chain couples TRBV5-1 to TRBJ2-6, with TRBD1 as a possible D gene (6 bases). Trimming took off 7 bases at V and 1 base at J, with 9 bases between the two ends. The CDR3 has 14 amino acids. From germline, CDR1 is SGHRS and CDR2 YFSETQ.